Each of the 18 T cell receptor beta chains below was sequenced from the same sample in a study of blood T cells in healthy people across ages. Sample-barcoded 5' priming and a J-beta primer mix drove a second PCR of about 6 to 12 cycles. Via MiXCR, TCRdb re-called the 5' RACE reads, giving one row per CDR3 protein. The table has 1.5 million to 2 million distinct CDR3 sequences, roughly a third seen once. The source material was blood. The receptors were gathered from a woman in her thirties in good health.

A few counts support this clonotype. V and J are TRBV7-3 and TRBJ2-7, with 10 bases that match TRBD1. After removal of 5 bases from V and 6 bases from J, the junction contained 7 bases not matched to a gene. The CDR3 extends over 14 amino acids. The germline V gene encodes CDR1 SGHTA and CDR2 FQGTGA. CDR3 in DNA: TGTGCCAGCAGCCCCGGGACAGGGGTTAGCGAGCAGTACTTC. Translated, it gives CASSPGTGVSEQYF. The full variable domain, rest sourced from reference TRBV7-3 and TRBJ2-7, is GAGVSQTPSNKVTEKGKYVELRCDPISGHTALYWYRQSLGQGPEFLIYFQGTGAADDSGLPNDRFFAVRPEGSVSTLKIQRTERGDSAVYLCASSPGTGVSEQYFGPGTRLTVT.

CDR3 sequence reads: CASSLDRYGEQYF. The CDR3 nucleotides are TGTGCCAGCAGCCTCGACAGGTACGGAGAGCAGTACTTC. The J gene is TRBJ2-7, the V gene TRBV12-3 or TRBV12-4, with D maybe TRBD1 (6 bases). CDR3 size: 13 residues. With 6 bases removed from V and 7 bases from J, the gap between germline ends came to 16 bases.

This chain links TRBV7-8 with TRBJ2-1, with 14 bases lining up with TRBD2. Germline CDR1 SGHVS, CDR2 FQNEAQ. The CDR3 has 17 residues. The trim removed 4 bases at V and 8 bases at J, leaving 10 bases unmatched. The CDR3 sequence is CASSWRLAGGLIDEQFF. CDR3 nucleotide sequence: TGTGCCAGCAGCTGGAGACTAGCGGGGGGGCTAATAGATGAGCAGTTCTTC.

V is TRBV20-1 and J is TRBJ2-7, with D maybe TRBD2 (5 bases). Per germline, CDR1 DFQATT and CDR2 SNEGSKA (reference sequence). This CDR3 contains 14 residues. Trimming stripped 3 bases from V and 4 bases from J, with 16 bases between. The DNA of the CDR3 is TGCAGTGCTAGGACACGAGCGGCCTGGTACGAGCAGTACTTC. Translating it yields CSARTRAAWYEQYF.

The DNA of the CDR3 is TGCGCCAGCTCTGCGGGGTTCACCGGGGAGCTGTTTTTT. This translates into CASSAGFTGELFF. The rearrangement joins TRBV5-1 to TRBJ2-2; tentative D call: TRBD2 (6 bases). Germline V lookup: CDR1 SGHRS, CDR2 YFSETQ. The CDR3 spans 13 residues. Between the trimmed V and J ends, which lost 7 bases and 4 bases, there was a span of 11 bases.

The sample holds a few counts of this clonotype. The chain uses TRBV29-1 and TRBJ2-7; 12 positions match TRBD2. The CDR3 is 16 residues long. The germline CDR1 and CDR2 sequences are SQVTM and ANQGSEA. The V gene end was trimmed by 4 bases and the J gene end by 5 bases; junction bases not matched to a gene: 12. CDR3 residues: CSVVGLAGPGAHEQYF. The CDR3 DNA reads TGCAGCGTTGTGGGACTAGCGGGTCCCGGGGCCCACGAGCAGTACTTC.

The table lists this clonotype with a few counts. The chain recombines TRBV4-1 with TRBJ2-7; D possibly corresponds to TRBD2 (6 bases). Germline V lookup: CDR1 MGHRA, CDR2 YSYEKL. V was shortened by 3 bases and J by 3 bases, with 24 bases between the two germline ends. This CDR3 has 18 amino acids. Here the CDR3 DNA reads TGCGCCAGCAGCCAGGTCTTCAGGTCTAGCGTCTTCGGCTACGAGCAGTACTTC. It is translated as CASSQVFRSSVFGYEQYF.

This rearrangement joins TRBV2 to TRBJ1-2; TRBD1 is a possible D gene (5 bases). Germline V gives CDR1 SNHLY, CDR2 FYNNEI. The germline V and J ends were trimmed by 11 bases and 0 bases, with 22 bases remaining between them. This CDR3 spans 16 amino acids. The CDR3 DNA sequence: TGTGCCGGCTCCCACCCCGGGACGGAGCCTAACTATGGCTACACCTTC. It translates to CAGSHPGTEPNYGYTF.

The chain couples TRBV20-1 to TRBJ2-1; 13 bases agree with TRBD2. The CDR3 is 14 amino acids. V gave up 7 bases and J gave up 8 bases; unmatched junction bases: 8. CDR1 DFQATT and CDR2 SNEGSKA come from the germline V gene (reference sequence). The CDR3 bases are TGCAGTGTCCAGACTAGCGGGAGGCGGGATGAGCAGTTCTTC. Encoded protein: CSVQTSGRRDEQFF.

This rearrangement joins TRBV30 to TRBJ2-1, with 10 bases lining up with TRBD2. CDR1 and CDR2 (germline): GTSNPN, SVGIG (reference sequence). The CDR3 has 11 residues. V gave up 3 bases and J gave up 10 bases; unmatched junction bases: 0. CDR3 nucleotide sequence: TGTGCCTGGAGACTAGCGGGAGAGCAGTTCTTC. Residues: CAWRLAGEQFF.

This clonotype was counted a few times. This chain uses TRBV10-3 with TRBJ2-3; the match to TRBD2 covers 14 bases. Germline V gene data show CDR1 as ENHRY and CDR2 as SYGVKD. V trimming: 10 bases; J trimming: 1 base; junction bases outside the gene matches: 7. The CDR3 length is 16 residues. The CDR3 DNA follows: TGTGCCACCCTGAGGGGACTAGCGGGGGGCACAGATACGCAGTATTTT. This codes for CATLRGLAGGTDTQYF.

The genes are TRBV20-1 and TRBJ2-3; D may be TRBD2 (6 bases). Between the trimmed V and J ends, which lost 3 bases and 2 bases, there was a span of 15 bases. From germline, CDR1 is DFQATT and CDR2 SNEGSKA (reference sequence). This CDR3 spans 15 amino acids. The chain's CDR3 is CSASRPSGLTDTQYF. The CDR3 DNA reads TGCAGTGCTAGTCGCCCCAGCGGGCTCACAGATACGCAGTATTTT.

The CDR3 sequence: CASISHQGNQPQHF. The CDR3 DNA sequence: TGTGCCAGCATAAGCCACCAGGGGAATCAGCCCCAGCATTTT. The chain combines TRBV28 with TRBJ1-5, with TRBD1 as a possible D gene (6 bases). The CDR3 length is 14 residues. Per the germline V gene, CDR1 is MDHEN and CDR2 is SYDVKM. V lost 7 bases to trimming and J lost 4 bases, with 14 bases between them.

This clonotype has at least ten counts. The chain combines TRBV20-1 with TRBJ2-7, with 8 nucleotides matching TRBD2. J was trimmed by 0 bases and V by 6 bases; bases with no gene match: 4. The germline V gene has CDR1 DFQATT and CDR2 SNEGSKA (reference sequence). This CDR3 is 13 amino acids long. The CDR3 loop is CSAVAGLSYEQYF. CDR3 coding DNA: TGCAGTGCCGTAGCGGGGCTCTCCTACGAGCAGTACTTC.

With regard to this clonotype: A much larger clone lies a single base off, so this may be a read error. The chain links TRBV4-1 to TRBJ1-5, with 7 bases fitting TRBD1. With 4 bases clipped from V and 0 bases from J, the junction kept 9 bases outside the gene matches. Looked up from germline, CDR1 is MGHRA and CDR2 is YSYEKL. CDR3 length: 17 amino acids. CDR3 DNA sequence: TGCGCCAGCAGCCTCCGGGACAGTGAATATAGCAATCAGCCCCAGCATTTT. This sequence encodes CASSLRDSEYSNQPQHF.

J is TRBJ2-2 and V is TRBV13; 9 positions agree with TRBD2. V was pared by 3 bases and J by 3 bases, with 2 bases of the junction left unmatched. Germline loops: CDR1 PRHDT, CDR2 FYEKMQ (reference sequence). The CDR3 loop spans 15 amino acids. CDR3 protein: CASSFSGSHTGELFF. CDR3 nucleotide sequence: TGTGCCAGCAGCTTTAGCGGGAGCCACACCGGGGAGCTGTTTTTT.

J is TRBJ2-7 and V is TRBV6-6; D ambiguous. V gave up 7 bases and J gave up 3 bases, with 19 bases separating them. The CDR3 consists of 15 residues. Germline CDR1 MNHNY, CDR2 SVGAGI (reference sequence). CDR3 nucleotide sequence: TGTGCCAGCACTCCATCCCACTCAGCGAGCTACGAGCAGTACTTC. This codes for CASTPSHSASYEQYF.

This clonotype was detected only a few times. The CDR3 loop reads CASSESISLRDRANYEQYF. In DNA form, the CDR3 reads TGTGCCAGCAGTGAGTCGATTTCTCTCCGGGACAGGGCGAACTACGAGCAGTACTTC. The chain recombines TRBV2 with TRBJ2-7, with TRBD1 matching over 9 bases. The CDR3 runs to 19 residues. Germline CDR1 SNHLY, CDR2 FYNNEI. Trimming cost V 3 bases and J 3 bases; bases outside gene matches: 18.